This entry concerns a single T cell receptor beta chain. Its antigen is undetermined. The CDR3 is 10 residues long. The V end lost 6 bases, the J end lost 6 bases, and 4 bases lay between the germline ends. Germline V gives CDR1 SGHNT, CDR2 YYREEE (reference sequence). What was sequenced were expressed TCRB transcripts, since all of the isolated RNA had been reverse transcribed. TCRdb's table, derived via immunoSEQ multiplex PCR, lists solely in-frame clones and lacks some. The sample includes 130,000 or so clones, nearly 9.5% of them seen just once. CD4+ naive, central memory, regulatory and stem cell-like memory subsets were isolated by sorting on CD45RO/CCR7/CD25/CD127/CD95/CD27. This record comes from a study of beta chain features in type 1 diabetes. Study results and limitations: High TCR expression in some cells could lead to their over-representation in cDNA sequencing.

This clonotype was obtained from a young man in good health. The chain has TRBV5-4 and TRBJ1-3; D not resolved. Material for sequencing was central memory CD4+ T cells from blood. CDR3 sequence: CASTKNTIYF. CDR3 in DNA: TGTGCCAGCACTAAAAACACCATATATTTT.